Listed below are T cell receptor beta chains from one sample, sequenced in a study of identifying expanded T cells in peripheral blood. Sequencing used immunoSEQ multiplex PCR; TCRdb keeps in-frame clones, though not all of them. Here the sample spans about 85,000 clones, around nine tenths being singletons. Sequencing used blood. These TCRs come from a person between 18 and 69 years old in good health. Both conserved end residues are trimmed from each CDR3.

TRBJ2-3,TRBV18,ASSPSRGDTQY
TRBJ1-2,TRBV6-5,ASKEGQNYGYT
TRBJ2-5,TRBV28,ASSSLRFGRLQETQY
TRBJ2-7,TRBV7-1,ASSPRREEQY
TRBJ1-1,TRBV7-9,ASSLNVGQGANTEAF
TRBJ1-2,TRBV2,ASSETGGLYGYT
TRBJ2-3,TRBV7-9,ASSLVEGAGTDTQY
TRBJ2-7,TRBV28,ASSLRGRSSYEQY
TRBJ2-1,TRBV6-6,ASSSSGNNNEQF
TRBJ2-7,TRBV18,ASSPSTGTGRYEQY
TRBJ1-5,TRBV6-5,ASGDWNQPQH
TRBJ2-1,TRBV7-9,ASSFFEGALNNEQF
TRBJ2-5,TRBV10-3,AISENGGQY
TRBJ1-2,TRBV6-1,ASQGRTLLLYGYT
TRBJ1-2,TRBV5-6,ASSSYSSGRRIYGYT
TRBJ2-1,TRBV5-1,ASSLSSGMNSYNEQF
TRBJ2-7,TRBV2,ASRQQGFTEQY
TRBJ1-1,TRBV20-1,SANFYQAF
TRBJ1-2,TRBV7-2,ASSLGFGMPYGYT
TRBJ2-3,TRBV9,ASSGNSAGDTQY
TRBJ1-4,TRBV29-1,SVVTGISNEKLF
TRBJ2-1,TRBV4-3,ASSQRPGLAGFADEQF
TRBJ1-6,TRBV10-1,AALLTLGQGRSNSPLH
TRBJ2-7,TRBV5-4,ASSLSTGAFPYEQY
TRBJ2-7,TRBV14,ASSQVPGTGSYEQY
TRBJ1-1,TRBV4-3,ASSLRQGNTEAF